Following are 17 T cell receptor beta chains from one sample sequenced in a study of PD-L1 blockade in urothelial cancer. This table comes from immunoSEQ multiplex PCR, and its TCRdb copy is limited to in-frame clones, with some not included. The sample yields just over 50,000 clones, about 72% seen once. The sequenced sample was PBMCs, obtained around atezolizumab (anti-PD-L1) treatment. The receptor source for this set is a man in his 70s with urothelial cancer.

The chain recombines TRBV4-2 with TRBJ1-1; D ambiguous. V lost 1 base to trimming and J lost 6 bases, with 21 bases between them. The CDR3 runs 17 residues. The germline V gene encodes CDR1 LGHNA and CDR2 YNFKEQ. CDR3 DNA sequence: TGTGCCAGCAGCCAAGCTAACTATGATTCCGGAAGGTCTGAAGCTTTCTTT. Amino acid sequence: CASSQANYDSGRSEAFF.

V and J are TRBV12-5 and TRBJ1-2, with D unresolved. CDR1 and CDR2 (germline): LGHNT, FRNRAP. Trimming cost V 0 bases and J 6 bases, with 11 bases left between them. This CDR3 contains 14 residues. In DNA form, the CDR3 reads TGTGCTAGTGGTTTGGTACCGCAGGCTCATGGCTACACCTTC. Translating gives CASGLVPQAHGYTF.

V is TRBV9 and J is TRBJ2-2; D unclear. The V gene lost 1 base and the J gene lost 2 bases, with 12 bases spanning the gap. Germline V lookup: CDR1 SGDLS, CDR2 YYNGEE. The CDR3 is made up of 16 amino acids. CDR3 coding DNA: TGTGCCAGCAGCGTAACCCCCGAGGCTAACACCGGGGAGCTGTTTTTT. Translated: CASSVTPEANTGELFF.

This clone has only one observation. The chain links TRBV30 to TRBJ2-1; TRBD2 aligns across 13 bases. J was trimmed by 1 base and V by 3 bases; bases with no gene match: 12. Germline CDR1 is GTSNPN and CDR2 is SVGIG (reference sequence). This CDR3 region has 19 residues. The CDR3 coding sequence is TGTGCCTGGAGCGCAGGAGGACTAGCGGGAGAGAAGTCCTACAATGAGCAGTTCTTC. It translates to CAWSAGGLAGEKSYNEQFF.

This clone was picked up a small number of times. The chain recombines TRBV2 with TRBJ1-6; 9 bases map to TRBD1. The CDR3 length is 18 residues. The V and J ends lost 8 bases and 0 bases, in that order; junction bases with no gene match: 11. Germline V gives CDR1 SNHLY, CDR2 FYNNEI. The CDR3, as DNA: TGTGCCAGCGCTGGGACAGGGAGGAGTAGCTCCTATAATTCACCCCTCCACTTT. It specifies CASAGTGRSSSYNSPLHF.

This chain's CDR3 is CASSRVGTGDGYTF. CDR3 DNA sequence: TGTGCCAGCAGCAGAGTCGGGACAGGGGATGGCTACACCTTC. The chain links TRBV7-2 to TRBJ1-2; 10 bases are shared with TRBD1. Trimming took 5 bases from V and 6 from J; bases not matched to a gene: 6. CDR3 size: 14 residues. Germline V gene lookup returns CDR1 SGHTA and CDR2 FQGNSA.

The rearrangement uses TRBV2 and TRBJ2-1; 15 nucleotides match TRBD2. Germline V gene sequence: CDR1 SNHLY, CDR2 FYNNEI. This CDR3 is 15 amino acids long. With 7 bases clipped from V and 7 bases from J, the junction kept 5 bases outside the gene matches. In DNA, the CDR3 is TGTGCCAGCATAAGGACTAGCGGGGGGGCAAATGAGCAGTTCTTC. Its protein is CASIRTSGGANEQFF.

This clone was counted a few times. CDR3 DNA: TGTGCACTGCGGGCTCTTGGCTACACCTTC. Translating gives CALRALGYTF. The V call is TRBV30, the J call TRBJ1-2; D not resolved. Germline lookup yields CDR1 GTSNPN and CDR2 SVGIG (reference sequence). The CDR3 totals 10 residues.

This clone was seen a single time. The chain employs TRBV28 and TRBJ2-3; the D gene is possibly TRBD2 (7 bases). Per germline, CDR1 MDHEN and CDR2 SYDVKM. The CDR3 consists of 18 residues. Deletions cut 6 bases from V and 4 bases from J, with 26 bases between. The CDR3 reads CASSPRGGGGGGPDTQYF. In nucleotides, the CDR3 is TGTGCCAGCAGCCCGCGCGGGGGCGGAGGGGGGGGCCCAGATACGCAGTATTTT.

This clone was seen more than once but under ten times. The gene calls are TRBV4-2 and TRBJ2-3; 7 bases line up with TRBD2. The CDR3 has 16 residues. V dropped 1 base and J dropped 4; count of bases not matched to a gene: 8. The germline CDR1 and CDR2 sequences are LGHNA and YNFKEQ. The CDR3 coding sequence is TGTGCCAGCAGCCAAGCCGAAGCGGGGCCCTCAGATACGCAGTATTTT. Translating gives CASSQAEAGPSDTQYF.

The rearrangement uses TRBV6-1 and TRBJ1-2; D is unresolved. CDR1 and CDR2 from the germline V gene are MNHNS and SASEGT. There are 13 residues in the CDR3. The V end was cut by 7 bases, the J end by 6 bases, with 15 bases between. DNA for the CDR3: TGTGCCAGCATAGACAAGGAGGTCCATGGCTACACCTTC. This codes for CASIDKEVHGYTF.

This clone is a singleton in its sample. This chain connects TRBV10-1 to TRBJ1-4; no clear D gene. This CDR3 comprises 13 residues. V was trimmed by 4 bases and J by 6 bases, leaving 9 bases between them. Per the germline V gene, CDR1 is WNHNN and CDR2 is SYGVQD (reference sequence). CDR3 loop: CASSGHGDEKLFF. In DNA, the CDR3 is TGCGCCAGCAGTGGACACGGGGATGAAAAACTGTTTTTT.

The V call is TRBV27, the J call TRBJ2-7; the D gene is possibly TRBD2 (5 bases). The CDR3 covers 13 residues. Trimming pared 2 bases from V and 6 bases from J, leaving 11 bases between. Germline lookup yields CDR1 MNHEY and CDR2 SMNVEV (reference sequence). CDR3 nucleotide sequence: TGTGCCAGCAGTTTAAGGAGGAACGGCGAGCAGTACTTC. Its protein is CASSLRRNGEQYF.

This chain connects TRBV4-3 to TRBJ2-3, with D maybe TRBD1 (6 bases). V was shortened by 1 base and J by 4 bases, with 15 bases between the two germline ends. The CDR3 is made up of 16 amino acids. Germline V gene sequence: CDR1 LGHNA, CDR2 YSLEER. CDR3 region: CASSQGGPPSADTQYF. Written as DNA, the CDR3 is TGCGCCAGCAGCCAAGGGGGGCCGCCCTCGGCAGATACGCAGTATTTT.

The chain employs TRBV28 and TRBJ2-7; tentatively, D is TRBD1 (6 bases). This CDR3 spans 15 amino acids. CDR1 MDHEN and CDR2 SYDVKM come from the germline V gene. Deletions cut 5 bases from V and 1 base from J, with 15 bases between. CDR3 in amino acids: CASSLPTGASYEQYF. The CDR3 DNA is TGTGCCAGCAGTCTCCCGACAGGCGCATCCTACGAGCAGTACTTC.

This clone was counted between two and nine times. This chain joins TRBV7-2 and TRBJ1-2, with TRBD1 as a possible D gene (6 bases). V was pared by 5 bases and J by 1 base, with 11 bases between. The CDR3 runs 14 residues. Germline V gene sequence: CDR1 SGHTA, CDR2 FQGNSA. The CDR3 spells CASSENRVNYGYTF. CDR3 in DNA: TGTGCCAGCAGCGAAAACAGGGTTAACTATGGCTACACCTTC. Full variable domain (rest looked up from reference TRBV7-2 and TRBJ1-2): GAGVSQSPSNKVTEKGKDVELRCDPISGHTALYWYRQSLGQGLEFLIYFQGNSAPDKSGLPSDRFSAERTGGSVSTLTIQRTQQEDSAVYLCASSENRVNYGYTFGSGTRLTVV.

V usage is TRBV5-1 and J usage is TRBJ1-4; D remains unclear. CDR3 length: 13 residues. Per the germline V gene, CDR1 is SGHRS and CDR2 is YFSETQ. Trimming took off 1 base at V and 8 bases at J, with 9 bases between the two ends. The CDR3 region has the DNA TGCGCCAGCAGCTTGATGGCGGAAGAAAAACTGTTTTTT. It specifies CASSLMAEEKLFF.